This record concerns one TCR beta chain sequence. The data are from a study of blood T cell repertoires in COVID-19. About the study: Acute and convalescent COVID-19 samples came from the United States, Italy and Spain. Sources were T cells, B-cell-depleted T cells, or PBMCs; the material itself was cDNA or gDNA.

Germline V gene sequence: CDR1 MRHNA, CDR2 SNTAGT. Between the trimmed V and J ends, which lost 4 bases and 4 bases, there was a span of 13 bases. CDR3 length equals 14 residues. In the original workflow: It was from reference gene primer amplification that nucleated cell counts were estimated. Repertoires were generated with immunoSEQ multiplex PCR, while TCRdb's copy carries only in-frame clones and drops some. The DNA gave D and trimming, while V, J and clone size come from that table. The sample includes 250,000 or so clones, 84% seen only once; the top ten take 1.5%. The source material was peripheral blood. The TCR sequence derives from a woman aged 40 to 50 who had recovered from COVID-19. The V and J genes are TRBV6-4 and TRBJ1-2, with no clear D. The CDR3 nucleotides read TGTGCCAGCAGTGCCGACGCCTCAGGCTATGGCTACACCTTC. Amino acids: CASSADASGYGYTF.